This is a list of T cell receptor beta chains from one sample in a study of beta chain features in type 1 diabetes. The data were produced by immunoSEQ multiplex PCR, yet TCRdb's version contains in-frame clones alone and is incomplete. Of 250,000 to 300,000 clones listed, roughly an eighth are singletons. The sequenced sample was naive CD4+ T cells from blood. The source is a man aged 30 to 39 with type 1 diabetes. Each CDR3 is given with its conserved first and last residue. The D gene is left open where the match is weak. Rows may omit the clone size; those that give it use once, few, many or a size class.

clone_size	v_call	j_call	d_call	cdr3_nt	cdr3_aa
few	TRBV5-1	TRBJ2-1	.	TGCGCCAGCAGCTCCCTTTCCGGGTCGGGAAATGAGCAGTTCTTC	CASSSLSGSGNEQFF
few	TRBV6-5	TRBJ2-7	.	TGTGCCAGCAGTCCTGAGACAGTATACGAGCAGTACTTC	CASSPETVYEQYF
few	TRBV28	TRBJ1-1	.	TGTGCCAGCAGCGGAGTGAGTGAAGCTTTCTTT	CASSGVSEAFF
few	TRBV18	TRBJ2-5	.	TGTGCCAGCTCACCAGCCGGCCAAGAGACCCAGTACTTC	CASSPAGQETQYF
.	TRBV7-9	TRBJ2-7	TRBD1	TGTGCCAGCAGCCCGACAGACAGGGGTTCGGGGCAGTACTTC	CASSPTDRGSGQYF
.	TRBV4-2	TRBJ2-7	.	TGTGCCAGCAGACCAGTAACCAGCTCCTACGAGCAGTACTTC	CASRPVTSSYEQYF
few	TRBV25-1	TRBJ2-7	TRBD1	TGTGCCAGCAGCCAAGGGGGCTCCCTCTACGAGCAGTACTTC	CASSQGGSLYEQYF
many	TRBV23-1	TRBJ1-5	TRBD1	TGCGCCAGCAGTCAACCCGACAGGGATCAGCCCCAGCATTTT	CASSQPDRDQPQHF
few	TRBV29-1	TRBJ1-2	TRBD1	TGCAGCGGCGGGACAGGGGGATCTGGCTACACCTTC	CSGGTGGSGYTF
few	TRBV5-4	TRBJ2-3	TRBD2	TGTGCCAGCAGCTTGGAATGGACTAGCGTAACAGATACGCAGTATTTT	CASSLEWTSVTDTQYF
.	TRBV5-4	TRBJ2-3	.	TGTGCCAGCAGCACAGCGGGAAGGGGGACGGATACGCAGTATTTT	CASSTAGRGTDTQYF
.	TRBV5-4	TRBJ2-1	TRBD1	TGTGCCAGCAGTTTGCCGGGACAGGGGATCTACAATGAGCAGTTCTTC	CASSLPGQGIYNEQFF
.	TRBV21-1	TRBJ2-2	.	TGTGCCAGCAGCAAAGCGCCGTCTAGCGCGCGTACTAACACCGGGGAGCTGTTTTTT	CASSKAPSSARTNTGELFF
few	TRBV27	TRBJ2-7	TRBD1	TGTGCCAGCAGTTTATCGATAAGGGCAGGGGGCGAGCAGTACTTC	CASSLSIRAGGEQYF
.	TRBV5-1	TRBJ1-5	.	TGCGCCAGCAGCTTGGACGGGAATCAGCCCCAGCATTTT	CASSLDGNQPQHF
few	TRBV7-6	TRBJ2-5	.	TGTGCCAGCAGCGGTCCGGGACTCGTACAGACCCAGTACTTC	CASSGPGLVQTQYF
few	TRBV27	TRBJ2-5	TRBD2	TGTGCCAGCATGACTAGCGCTACAGAGACCCAGTACTTC	CASMTSATETQYF
few	TRBV29-1	TRBJ1-1	TRBD1	TGCAGCGCTGAGGGACAGGGGAACACTGAAGCTTTCTTT	CSAEGQGNTEAFF
few	TRBV7-9	TRBJ2-1	TRBD1	TGTGCCAGCAGCCCCTGGGACAGGGCTTGGATGAATGAGCAGTTCTTC	CASSPWDRAWMNEQFF
few	TRBV7-9	TRBJ1-1	TRBD1	TGTGCCGCAAGGACAGGGGCGAACACTGAAGCTTTCTTT	CAARTGANTEAFF
few	TRBV5-1	TRBJ2-7	TRBD1	TGCGCCAGCAGCTTGGGGGACAGAGACGAGCAGTACTTC	CASSLGDRDEQYF
few	TRBV28	TRBJ2-7	.	TGTGCCAGCATGAGTAATTCACAGCCGTCCCCCATTCGGTTC	CASMSNSQPSPIRF
.	TRBV11-2	TRBJ2-1	TRBD2	TGTGCCAGCAGCCAGGGACTAGCGGGAGAGGGGGGCTATGAGCAGTTCTTC	CASSQGLAGEGGYEQFF
.	TRBV9	TRBJ2-5	TRBD2	TGTGCCAGCAGCAGGGTAGCGGGAGTCCAAGAGACCCAGTACTTC	CASSRVAGVQETQYF
few	TRBV18	TRBJ2-5	.	TGTGCCAGCTCACCAAGGGGTATTGGTATCGGAGAGACCCAGTACTTC	CASSPRGIGIGETQYF
.	TRBV28	TRBJ2-3	TRBD2	TGTGCCAGCAGGGAGCGGGAACTGATGGATACGCAGTATTTT	CASRERELMDTQYF
few	TRBV7-9	TRBJ2-7	.	TGTGCCAGCAGGCGGGGGACAGGAGGAGGGTACGAGCAGTACTTC	CASRRGTGGGYEQYF
few	TRBV27	TRBJ2-7	TRBD1	TGTGCCAGCAGTGATGGACAGGGGAACTACGAGCAGTACTTC	CASSDGQGNYEQYF
few	TRBV30	TRBJ1-2	.	TGTGCCTGGAGTTCGGGGAACGGCTACACCTTC	CAWSSGNGYTF
few	TRBV29-1	TRBJ1-1	.	TGCAGCGTTAACCCAGGGTATCGGGCTTTCTTT	CSVNPGYRAFF
few	TRBV7-6	TRBJ2-1	.	TGTGCCAGCAGCTTATTTGGTAGCTCCTACAATGAGCAGTTCTTC	CASSLFGSSYNEQFF
.	TRBV4-1	TRBJ1-1	.	TGCGCCAGCTACTTGAACACTGAAGCTTTCTTT	CASYLNTEAFF
.	TRBV9	TRBJ1-1	.	TGTGCCAGCAGCGTTTCGGGGAATAGGAACACTGAAGCTTTCTTT	CASSVSGNRNTEAFF
.	TRBV7-9	TRBJ2-5	TRBD2	TGTGCCAGCAGCTCGGGACTAGGGGAGACCCAGTACTTC	CASSSGLGETQYF
.	TRBV9	TRBJ2-7	TRBD2	TGTGCCAGCAGCGGAGGACTAGCGGGAGTACCGTACTTC	CASSGGLAGVPYF
.	TRBV28	TRBJ2-7	TRBD1	TGTGCCAGCAGTTCATCCGGGACAGGGATTCACGAGCAGTACTTC	CASSSSGTGIHEQYF
.	TRBV19	TRBJ2-6	.	TGTGCCAGTAGTAGATGGACAGGAGGGTCTCGCTCTGGGGCCAACGTCCTGACTTTC	CASSRWTGGSRSGANVLTF
few	TRBV29-1	TRBJ2-7	.	TGCAGCGTTGGTGAAGGGAGCTACGAGCAGTACTTC	CSVGEGSYEQYF
.	TRBV30	TRBJ2-1	.	TGTGCCTGGACCGGTTCGGTTTACAATGAGCAGTTCTTC	CAWTGSVYNEQFF
few	TRBV4-3	TRBJ1-2	.	TGCGCCAGCAGCCCCTCTACCCGGGTATCTGGCTACACCTTC	CASSPSTRVSGYTF
few	TRBV11-2	TRBJ2-7	TRBD2	TGTGCCAGCAGCTCCACCGGGAGGAAGGCCTACGAGCAGTACTTC	CASSSTGRKAYEQYF
few	TRBV9	TRBJ2-1	TRBD2	TGTGCCAGCGGACGGGGGGGGTACAACAATGAGCAGTTCTTC	CASGRGGYNNEQFF